This T cell receptor (beta chain) appears in the sequencing data of a study of technical replicates of blood from a few donors. CDR1 and CDR2 (germline): MNHEY, SVGAGI. V shed 6 bases, J shed 3 bases, and the junction held 5 bases outside the gene matches. CDR3 length: 13 residues. This table comes from immunoSEQ multiplex PCR, and its TCRdb copy is limited to in-frame clones, with some not included. The profile shows 60,000 to 75,000 clones, under 98% of them singletons. This clone was found a few times. The chain carries TRBV6-5 and TRBJ2-7, with 7 positions matching TRBD2. Input material: T cells isolated from PBMCs. This receptor was obtained from a human donor in good health. This CDR3 reads CASRGGDNYEQYF. Written as DNA, the CDR3 is TGTGCCAGCAGGGGGGGGGATAACTACGAGCAGTACTTC.